Following are 22 T cell receptor beta chains from one sample sequenced in a study of T cell responses to AZD1222 COVID-19 vaccine. Measured with immunoSEQ multiplex PCR; TCRdb has only the in-frame clones, and not every one. The sample includes some 170,000 clones, about 92% of them seen just once. The material sequenced was peripheral blood, taken on day 0 of MenACWY control vaccination. The receptor source for this set is an adult in good health.

This chain joins TRBV5-1 and TRBJ1-1; D might be TRBD1 (6 bases). Between the trimmed V and J ends, which lost 4 bases and 3 bases, there was a span of 19 bases. Germline CDR1 SGHRS, CDR2 YFSETQ. The CDR3 is made up of 16 amino acids. CDR3 in DNA: TGCGCCAGCAGCGCCTTACAGGGTAGCGTGGACACTGAAGCTTTCTTT. Its protein product is CASSALQGSVDTEAFF. The full variable domain, in which reference TRBV5-1 and TRBJ1-1 provide the parts outside the CDR3, is KAGVTQTPRYLIKTRGQQVTLSCSPISGHRSVSWYQQTPGQGLQFLFEYFSETQRNKGNFPGRFSGRQFSNSRSEMNVSTLELGDSALYLCASSALQGSVDTEAFFGQGTRLTVV.

This rearrangement joins TRBV6-5 to TRBJ1-1; the D gene is possibly TRBD1 (6 bases). This CDR3 contains 12 residues. Germline lookup yields CDR1 MNHEY and CDR2 SVGAGI. V shed 6 bases and J shed 4 bases, with 9 bases lying between them. The CDR3 DNA follows: TGTGCCAGCAGAGGGACACGCACTGAAGCTTTCTTT. This encodes CASRGTRTEAFF.

In regard to this clone: A junction end diverges from the germline sequence, so it may reflect a read error. The chain joins TRBV6-2 or TRBV6-3 to TRBJ1-2, with 7 bases fitting TRBD1. Germline V gives CDR1 MNHEY, CDR2 SVGEGT. There are 13 residues in the CDR3. The CDR3 region is CASSGDGTALPLF. The CDR3 bases are TGTGCCAGCAGTGGCGACGGGACAGCACTCCCCCTCTTC.

This clone was seen once. V gene TRBV2 combines with J gene TRBJ2-1; TRBD2 might be the D (5 bases). This CDR3 spans 16 amino acids. Germline V gives CDR1 SNHLY, CDR2 FYNNEI. The V gene lost 7 bases and the J gene lost 0 bases, with 16 bases spanning the gap. CDR3 coding DNA: TGTGCCAGCATTCCGACCGGACTTCACTCCTACAATGAGCAGTTCTTC. This gives the protein CASIPTGLHSYNEQFF.

This sequence joins TRBV5-1 and TRBJ2-1; D uncertain. CDR3 length: 12 residues. V lost 4 bases, J lost 3 bases, and 5 bases lay in between. Germline V gene sequence: CDR1 SGHRS, CDR2 YFSETQ. Here the CDR3 reads CASSPLYNEQFF. CDR3 in DNA: TGCGCCAGCAGCCCTCTCTACAATGAGCAGTTCTTC. The full variable domain, its missing parts supplied by reference TRBV5-1 and TRBJ2-1, is KAGVTQTPRYLIKTRGQQVTLSCSPISGHRSVSWYQQTPGQGLQFLFEYFSETQRNKGNFPGRFSGRQFSNSRSEMNVSTLELGDSALYLCASSPLYNEQFFGPGTRLTVL.

This clone was found once. The genes are TRBV7-6 and TRBJ2-3, with 12 bases identical to TRBD2. CDR3 size: 15 residues. Trimming removed 3 bases from V and 4 bases from J; junction bases left unmatched: 2. Germline V gives CDR1 SGHVS, CDR2 FNYEAQ. Written as DNA, the CDR3 is TGTGCCAGCAGCTTGCTAGCGGGAGGGTCAGATACGCAGTATTTT. It is translated as CASSLLAGGSDTQYF.

V is TRBV12-3 or TRBV12-4 and J is TRBJ2-4, with no clear D. Trimming took 9 bases from V and 0 from J, leaving 9 bases between them. CDR3 length: 13 amino acids. In DNA, the CDR3 is TGTGCCAGAAGGGCCCAAGCCAAAAACATTCAGTACTTC. Translating gives CARRAQAKNIQYF.

J is TRBJ2-1 and V is TRBV6-5, with TRBD1 matching 10 bases. V dropped 11 bases and J dropped 3; count of bases not matched to a gene: 7. The CDR3 contains 14 residues. CDR1 MNHEY and CDR2 SVGAGI come from the germline V gene. CDR3 protein: CAGSGQGFYNEQFF. In nucleotides, the CDR3 is TGTGCCGGCTCGGGACAGGGGTTCTACAATGAGCAGTTCTTC.

The chain carries TRBV30 and TRBJ2-1; 9 bases fit TRBD1. CDR1 and CDR2 (germline): GTSNPN, SVGIG (reference sequence). J was trimmed by 0 bases and V by 0 bases; bases with no gene match: 6. The CDR3 is made up of 17 amino acids. CDR3 in amino acids: CAWSVGTGRVSYNEQFF. CDR3 DNA sequence: TGTGCCTGGAGTGTTGGGACAGGGCGGGTCTCCTACAATGAGCAGTTCTTC.

In its sample, this clone was seen once. The J gene is TRBJ1-4, the V gene TRBV15, with D perhaps matching TRBD1 (5 bases). This CDR3 spans 14 amino acids. From germline, CDR1 is LNHNV and CDR2 YYDKDF (reference sequence). V was trimmed by 1 base and J by 8 bases, leaving 11 bases between them. The chain's CDR3 is CATSRAQGGEKLFF. In nucleotides, the CDR3 is TGTGCCACCAGCAGAGCTCAGGGAGGGGAAAAACTGTTTTTT. The whole variable domain, filled in from reference TRBV15 and TRBJ1-4, reads DAMVIQNPRYQVTQFGKPVTLSCSQTLNHNVMYWYQQKSSQAPKLLFHYYDKDFNNEADTPDNFQSRRPNTSFCFLDIRSPGLGDTAMYLCATSRAQGGEKLFFGSGTQLSVL.

The rearrangement joins TRBV7-2 to TRBJ1-2; weak D call: TRBD1 (5 bases). V was shortened by 5 bases and J by 4 bases, with 11 bases between the two germline ends. CDR3 size: 13 residues. CDR1 and CDR2 from the germline V gene are SGHTA and FQGNSA. Written as DNA, the CDR3 is TGTGCCAGCAGCCGGGACCCCCCCTATGGCTACACCTTC. Translating gives CASSRDPPYGYTF.

This rearrangement joins TRBV9 to TRBJ2-2; D not resolved. V lost 2 bases and J lost 4, with 3 bases in between. The CDR3 runs to 12 residues. Germline V gene sequence: CDR1 SGDLS, CDR2 YYNGEE. CDR3 in DNA: TGTGCCAGCAGCGTTCGCACCGGGGAGCTGTTTTTT. Translated: CASSVRTGELFF. Together with reference TRBV9 and TRBJ2-2, the CDR3 gives the full variable domain: DSGVTQTPKHLITATGQRVTLRCSPRSGDLSVYWYQQSLDQGLQFLIQYYNGEERAKGNILERFSAQQFPDLHSELNLSSLELGDSALYFCASSVRTGELFFGEGSRLTVL.

The V gene is TRBV7-6, the J gene TRBJ2-1; 7 bases match TRBD2. Per the germline V gene, CDR1 is SGHVS and CDR2 is FNYEAQ. The CDR3 loop spans 15 amino acids. Trimming at V came to 5 bases and at J to 7 bases, leaving 11 bases not matched to a gene. CDR3 region: CASSPGGTPGNEQFF. For the CDR3, the DNA is TGTGCCAGCAGCCCCGGGGGGACTCCCGGGAATGAGCAGTTCTTC.

The chain carries TRBV5-1 and TRBJ2-2; possible D gene TRBD1, 5 bases. CDR1 SGHRS and CDR2 YFSETQ come from the germline V gene. The V end was cut by 5 bases, the J end by 6 bases, with 8 bases between. CDR3 length equals 12 residues. CDR3 coding DNA: TGCGCCAGCAGACCAGGGTCCGGGGAGCTGTTTTTT. Its translation: CASRPGSGELFF.

The rearrangement uses TRBV2 and TRBJ1-5; 9 nucleotides match TRBD1. The germline CDR1 and CDR2 sequences are SNHLY and FYNNEI. With V trimmed by 6 bases and J by 5 bases, 5 bases remained unmatched. The CDR3 sequence is 14 residues long. CDR3 nucleotides: TGTGCCAGCAGCGGGACAGGGCGGGATCAGCCCCAGCATTTT. Protein: CASSGTGRDQPQHF.

This clone was seen only once. The chain uses TRBV5-1 and TRBJ2-6, with unresolved D. This CDR3 has 16 residues. V lost 2 bases to trimming and J lost 2 bases, with 11 bases between them. Germline CDR1 reads SGHRS; CDR2 reads YFSETQ. CDR3 in amino acids: CASSFGGDPGANVLTF. In DNA form, the CDR3 reads TGCGCCAGCAGCTTTGGCGGAGATCCTGGGGCCAACGTCCTGACTTTC.

V and J are TRBV30 and TRBJ1-1; TRBD1 aligns across 7 bases. J was trimmed by 3 bases and V by 0 bases; bases with no gene match: 1. The CDR3 covers 13 residues. The V gene's germline CDR1 is GTSNPN and CDR2 SVGIG (reference sequence). DNA for the CDR3: TGTGCCTGGAGTGTCACAGGGGACACTGAAGCTTTCTTT. Protein sequence: CAWSVTGDTEAFF.

The chain combines TRBV5-1 with TRBJ2-7; TRBD1 matches at 8 bases. Germline-derived CDR1 and CDR2 are SGHRS and YFSETQ. Trimming took 0 bases from V and 4 from J; bases not matched to a gene: 3. This CDR3 has 14 amino acids. Here the CDR3 reads CASSLGGQAYEQYF. DNA for the CDR3: TGCGCCAGCAGCTTGGGGGGACAGGCTTACGAGCAGTACTTC.

This chain uses TRBV7-6 with TRBJ1-3, with D maybe TRBD1 (5 bases). The length of the CDR3 is 17 residues. CDR1 and CDR2 from the germline V gene are SGHVS and FNYEAQ. The germline V and J ends were trimmed by 1 base and 0 bases, with 13 bases remaining between them. CDR3 protein: CASSLGPGDLSGNTIYF. Written as DNA, the CDR3 is TGTGCCAGCAGCTTAGGTCCTGGGGACCTCTCTGGAAACACCATATATTTT.

J is TRBJ2-7 and V is TRBV6-5; no clear D gene. Trimming took 7 bases from V and 3 from J, leaving 10 bases between them. The germline V gene encodes CDR1 MNHEY and CDR2 SVGAGI. The CDR3 is made up of 12 amino acids. The CDR3 DNA reads as TGTGCCAGCATGGACGGAGACTACGAGCAGTACTTC. This translates into CASMDGDYEQYF.

The chain uses TRBV5-4 and TRBJ2-6; D call uncertain. The CDR3 extends over 16 amino acids. The V gene's germline CDR1 is SGHNT and CDR2 YYREEE (reference sequence). Trimming cost V 2 bases and J 0 bases, with 9 bases left between them. The CDR3 region is CASSLSASSGANVLTF. The DNA of the CDR3 is TGTGCCAGCAGCTTATCAGCGAGCTCTGGGGCCAACGTCCTGACTTTC.

CDR3 in DNA: TGTGCCAGCAGCCGTATGGACAGGCGACACGAGCAGTACTTC. This gives the protein CASSRMDRRHEQYF. This sequence joins TRBV5-8 and TRBJ2-7, with 7 bases matching TRBD1. There are 14 residues in the CDR3. V dropped 4 bases and J dropped 5; count of bases not matched to a gene: 9. Germline V lookup: CDR1 SGHTS, CDR2 YDEGEE.